Listed below are T cell receptor beta chains from one sample, sequenced in a study of T-cell reconstitution after alpha-beta-depleted transplantation in children. Each CDR3 protein gets one entry after TCRdb re-called the PCR reads with MiXCR. The sample holds over 450,000 distinct CDR3 sequences; about 10% are singletons and the top ten take about 2.1%. Specimen: PBMCs, collected before TCRalphabeta/CD19-depleted stem cell transplant. Receptors were obtained from a child aged 2-15 years with inherited bone marrow failure, due to receive a stem cell transplant. Both conserved end residues are part of each CDR3. Each record gives: J gene, D gene, clone size, V gene, CDR3 protein, CDR3 DNA. D genes are given only for firm matches. Some rows have no size entry. The others give once, few or many, or a class for an expanded clone.

j_gene: TRBJ1-6
d_gene: NA
abundance: many
v_gene: TRBV7-2
CDR3aa: CASRELSNSPLHF
CDR3nt: TGTGCCAGCAGGGAGCTAAGCAATTCACCCCTCCACTTT

j_gene: TRBJ2-1
d_gene: TRBD2
abundance: many
v_gene: TRBV12-3/TRBV12-4
CDR3aa: CASSPRTSGENEQFF
CDR3nt: TGTGCCAGCAGTCCTAGGACTAGCGGGGAGAATGAGCAGTTCTTC

j_gene: TRBJ1-5
d_gene: NA
abundance: NA
v_gene: TRBV6-1
CDR3aa: CASRFGTPNQPQHF
CDR3nt: TGTGCCAGCAGATTCGGGACACCGAATCAGCCCCAGCATTTT

j_gene: TRBJ2-3
d_gene: TRBD2
abundance: many
v_gene: TRBV5-1
CDR3aa: CASSLAPSGTDTQYF
CDR3nt: TGCGCCAGCAGCTTGGCTCCTAGCGGGACGGATACGCAGTATTTT

j_gene: TRBJ2-1
d_gene: TRBD2
abundance: many
v_gene: TRBV19
CDR3aa: CASELGGGRNEQFF
CDR3nt: TGTGCCAGCGAGCTGGGTGGCGGGAGGAATGAGCAGTTCTTC

j_gene: TRBJ2-7
d_gene: TRBD1
abundance: many
v_gene: TRBV20-1
CDR3aa: CSADDGTGDEQYF
CDR3nt: TGCAGTGCTGACGACGGGACAGGGGACGAGCAGTACTTC

j_gene: TRBJ1-5
d_gene: TRBD1
abundance: many
v_gene: TRBV6-2/TRBV6-3
CDR3aa: CASSYSKTGDQPQHF
CDR3nt: TGTGCCAGCAGTTACTCTAAAACAGGGGATCAGCCCCAGCATTTT

j_gene: TRBJ2-1
d_gene: TRBD2
abundance: NA
v_gene: TRBV7-6
CDR3aa: CASSPSGTGNEQFF
CDR3nt: TGTGCCAGCAGCCCAAGCGGGACTGGCAATGAGCAGTTCTTC

j_gene: TRBJ1-1
d_gene: NA
abundance: medium-sized
v_gene: TRBV27
CDR3aa: CASTRLGGLEAFF
CDR3nt: TGTGCCAGCACCCGTCTGGGTGGTCTTGAAGCTTTCTTT

j_gene: TRBJ2-3
d_gene: NA
abundance: many
v_gene: TRBV15
CDR3aa: CATSRVASDTQYF
CDR3nt: TGTGCCACCAGCAGAGTAGCATCAGATACGCAGTATTTT

j_gene: TRBJ2-5
d_gene: TRBD2
abundance: many
v_gene: TRBV3-1
CDR3aa: CASSQDRASGSSGETQYF
CDR3nt: TGTGCCAGCAGCCAAGATAGGGCTAGCGGGAGTTCCGGAGAGACCCAGTACTTC

j_gene: TRBJ1-2
d_gene: NA
abundance: many
v_gene: TRBV6-5
CDR3aa: CASRVNREAYGYTF
CDR3nt: TGTGCCAGCAGGGTTAACAGGGAAGCCTATGGCTACACCTTC

j_gene: TRBJ2-1
d_gene: TRBD2
abundance: few
v_gene: TRBV7-9
CDR3aa: CASSLEASGRSTYNEQFF
CDR3nt: TGTGCCAGCAGCTTAGAAGCTAGCGGGAGGTCTACTTACAATGAGCAGTTCTTC

j_gene: TRBJ2-2
d_gene: TRBD2
abundance: few
v_gene: TRBV27
CDR3aa: CASSLTREGSGELFF
CDR3nt: TGTGCCAGCAGTTTAACGCGGGAGGGGTCCGGGGAGCTGTTTTTT

j_gene: TRBJ1-1
d_gene: NA
abundance: many
v_gene: TRBV20-1
CDR3aa: CSARDPPNTEAFF
CDR3nt: TGCAGTGCTAGAGATCCGCCGAACACTGAAGCTTTCTTT

j_gene: TRBJ1-1
d_gene: NA
abundance: many
v_gene: TRBV7-9
CDR3aa: CASSLEVQGNTEAFF
CDR3nt: TGTGCCAGCAGCTTAGAGGTCCAGGGAAACACTGAAGCTTTCTTT

j_gene: TRBJ2-2
d_gene: NA
abundance: many
v_gene: TRBV4-3
CDR3aa: CASSHHTSTGELFF
CDR3nt: TGCGCCAGCAGCCATCATACTAGTACCGGGGAGCTGTTTTTT

j_gene: TRBJ2-6
d_gene: NA
abundance: NA
v_gene: TRBV27
CDR3aa: CASSLSLFSGTGANVLTF
CDR3nt: TGTGCCAGCAGTTTATCCCTCTTCTCCGGGACCGGGGCCAACGTCCTGACTTTC

j_gene: TRBJ1-2
d_gene: TRBD1
abundance: many
v_gene: TRBV12-3/TRBV12-4
CDR3aa: CASKQTGTNYGYTF
CDR3nt: TGTGCCAGCAAACAGACAGGGACTAACTATGGCTACACCTTC

j_gene: TRBJ1-3
d_gene: NA
abundance: few
v_gene: TRBV5-4
CDR3aa: CASSLSASSGNTIYF
CDR3nt: TGTGCCAGCAGCTTGAGCGCGAGCTCTGGAAACACCATATATTTT

j_gene: TRBJ2-4
d_gene: TRBD2
abundance: many
v_gene: TRBV5-5
CDR3aa: CASSPGGGLQNIQYF
CDR3nt: TGTGCCAGCAGCCCCGGCGGGGGGCTCCAAAACATTCAGTACTTC

j_gene: TRBJ1-2
d_gene: TRBD1
abundance: few
v_gene: TRBV20-1
CDR3aa: CSALKRDRGLYGYTF
CDR3nt: TGCAGTGCACTGAAACGGGACAGGGGGCTCTATGGCTACACCTTC

j_gene: TRBJ2-4
d_gene: NA
abundance: many
v_gene: TRBV28
CDR3aa: CASKTSKLAKNIQYF
CDR3nt: TGTGCCAGCAAGACCAGTAAACTAGCCAAAAACATTCAGTACTTC

j_gene: TRBJ2-4
d_gene: NA
abundance: many
v_gene: TRBV14
CDR3aa: CASSQLGENIQYF
CDR3nt: TGTGCCAGCAGCCAACTGGGGGAAAACATTCAGTACTTC

j_gene: TRBJ2-5
d_gene: TRBD1
abundance: NA
v_gene: TRBV5-1
CDR3aa: CASSSGQGLGETQYF
CDR3nt: TGCGCCAGCAGCTCAGGACAGGGGTTGGGGGAGACCCAGTACTTC

j_gene: TRBJ2-5
d_gene: NA
abundance: NA
v_gene: TRBV4-3
CDR3aa: CASSQRWTGETQYF
CDR3nt: TGCGCCAGCAGCCAACGTTGGACCGGGGAGACCCAGTACTTC

j_gene: TRBJ2-7
d_gene: NA
abundance: many
v_gene: TRBV28
CDR3aa: CASRMTPSGADYEQYF
CDR3nt: TGTGCCAGCAGAATGACCCCCAGCGGTGCGGACTACGAGCAGTACTTC

j_gene: TRBJ2-1
d_gene: NA
abundance: many
v_gene: TRBV6-1
CDR3aa: CASSGRLVWDHNEQFF
CDR3nt: TGTGCCAGCAGTGGACGACTAGTCTGGGACCACAATGAGCAGTTCTTC

j_gene: TRBJ2-1
d_gene: TRBD1
abundance: NA
v_gene: TRBV20-1
CDR3aa: CSASDRGGMVEQFF
CDR3nt: TGCAGTGCTAGCGACAGGGGGGGGATGGTTGAGCAGTTCTTC

j_gene: TRBJ2-3
d_gene: TRBD2
abundance: NA
v_gene: TRBV20-1
CDR3aa: CSANRLAEPTDTQYF
CDR3nt: TGCAGTGCTAACCGACTAGCGGAGCCCACAGATACGCAGTATTTT

j_gene: TRBJ1-2
d_gene: NA
abundance: many
v_gene: TRBV12-3/TRBV12-4
CDR3aa: CASSLKRPFRVAYGYTF
CDR3nt: TGTGCCAGCAGTTTAAAAAGGCCTTTTAGAGTGGCCTATGGCTACACCTTC

j_gene: TRBJ1-6
d_gene: NA
abundance: many
v_gene: TRBV15
CDR3aa: CATSREYQGHSPLHF
CDR3nt: TGTGCCACCAGCAGAGAGTACCAGGGCCATTCACCCCTCCACTTT

j_gene: TRBJ1-5
d_gene: TRBD1
abundance: NA
v_gene: TRBV27
CDR3aa: CASSLRQGALQPQHF
CDR3nt: TGTGCCAGCAGTTTAAGACAGGGGGCTCTTCAGCCCCAGCATTTT

j_gene: TRBJ2-7
d_gene: TRBD2
abundance: few
v_gene: TRBV7-2
CDR3aa: CASSSPGLALYEQYF
CDR3nt: TGTGCCAGCAGTTCCCCGGGACTAGCGCTCTACGAGCAGTACTTC

j_gene: TRBJ2-6
d_gene: NA
abundance: many
v_gene: TRBV29-1
CDR3aa: CSVSASGANVLTF
CDR3nt: TGCAGCGTATCAGCCTCCGGGGCCAACGTCCTGACTTTC

j_gene: TRBJ2-5
d_gene: TRBD2
abundance: many
v_gene: TRBV4-3
CDR3aa: CASSQFSLAGPPGGETQYF
CDR3nt: TGCGCCAGCAGCCAATTTTCACTAGCGGGACCCCCAGGGGGAGAGACCCAGTACTTC

j_gene: TRBJ2-1
d_gene: TRBD2
abundance: many
v_gene: TRBV27
CDR3aa: CASSPRGVAGDNEQFF
CDR3nt: TGTGCCAGCAGTCCCCGGGGGGTAGCGGGAGACAATGAGCAGTTCTTC

j_gene: TRBJ2-7
d_gene: TRBD2
abundance: few
v_gene: TRBV6-1
CDR3aa: CASQGLAGGIPPYEQYF
CDR3nt: TGTGCCAGCCAGGGACTAGCGGGAGGCATTCCTCCCTACGAGCAGTACTTC

j_gene: TRBJ2-7
d_gene: NA
abundance: many
v_gene: TRBV7-2
CDR3aa: CASSAERLTEQYF
CDR3nt: TGTGCCAGCAGCGCCGAGAGATTGACTGAGCAGTACTTC

j_gene: TRBJ2-2
d_gene: TRBD2
abundance: many
v_gene: TRBV12-3/TRBV12-4
CDR3aa: CASSLPSGLPIRGELFF
CDR3nt: TGTGCCAGCAGTTTGCCGTCGGGACTACCTATAAGGGGGGAGCTGTTTTTT

j_gene: TRBJ2-7
d_gene: TRBD1
abundance: few
v_gene: TRBV23-1
CDR3aa: CASSQEEAKGQGYSYEQYF
CDR3nt: TGCGCCAGCAGTCAGGAAGAGGCCAAAGGACAGGGATACTCCTACGAGCAGTACTTC

j_gene: TRBJ2-3
d_gene: NA
abundance: many
v_gene: TRBV5-6
CDR3aa: CASSLGSSRPDTQYF
CDR3nt: TGTGCCAGCAGCTTGGGCTCTAGCCGGCCAGATACGCAGTATTTT

j_gene: TRBJ2-5
d_gene: NA
abundance: many
v_gene: TRBV28
CDR3aa: CASSYIGSGKETQYF
CDR3nt: TGTGCCAGCAGCTATATAGGTAGCGGAAAAGAGACCCAGTACTTC

j_gene: TRBJ2-7
d_gene: NA
abundance: many
v_gene: TRBV7-9
CDR3aa: CASSPSLTSYEQYF
CDR3nt: TGTGCCAGCAGCCCCTCACTTACCTCCTACGAGCAGTACTTC

j_gene: TRBJ1-1
d_gene: NA
abundance: many
v_gene: TRBV12-3/TRBV12-4
CDR3aa: CASKESSITEAFF
CDR3nt: TGTGCCAGCAAAGAGTCGAGTATCACTGAAGCTTTCTTT

j_gene: TRBJ1-2
d_gene: TRBD1
abundance: many
v_gene: TRBV10-3
CDR3aa: CAIRVQGAFGYTF
CDR3nt: TGTGCCATCAGGGTGCAGGGGGCGTTTGGCTACACCTTC

j_gene: TRBJ2-7
d_gene: NA
abundance: many
v_gene: TRBV7-2
CDR3aa: CASSVHSYEQYF
CDR3nt: TGTGCCAGCAGTGTGCATAGCTACGAGCAGTACTTC

j_gene: TRBJ2-4
d_gene: NA
abundance: NA
v_gene: TRBV27
CDR3aa: CASSLSRMGIQYF
CDR3nt: TGTGCCAGCAGTTTATCCAGAATGGGCATTCAGTACTTC

j_gene: TRBJ1-5
d_gene: NA
abundance: few
v_gene: TRBV7-2
CDR3aa: CASSLGAGSQPQHF
CDR3nt: TGTGCCAGCAGCTTAGGGGCAGGGAGTCAGCCCCAGCATTTT

j_gene: TRBJ2-1
d_gene: TRBD2
abundance: many
v_gene: TRBV25-1
CDR3aa: CASSEFHKGRAGHNEQFF
CDR3nt: TGTGCCAGCAGTGAATTTCATAAAGGGAGGGCGGGTCACAATGAGCAGTTCTTC

j_gene: TRBJ1-6
d_gene: NA
abundance: NA
v_gene: TRBV3-1
CDR3aa: CASSSRNRVDSPLHF
CDR3nt: TGTGCCAGCAGTTCGCGCAACAGGGTCGATTCACCCCTCCACTTT

j_gene: TRBJ2-1
d_gene: NA
abundance: few
v_gene: TRBV7-9
CDR3aa: CASSLVGPLNEQFF
CDR3nt: TGTGCCAGCAGCTTAGTAGGGCCGCTCAATGAGCAGTTCTTC

j_gene: TRBJ2-3
d_gene: TRBD1
abundance: many
v_gene: TRBV5-6
CDR3aa: CASSLQQGATDTQYF
CDR3nt: TGTGCCAGCAGCTTGCAGCAGGGGGCTACAGATACGCAGTATTTT